The 12 T cell receptor beta chains below were found in one sample sequenced in a study of T cells generated in artificial thymic organoids. Reverse primers in the TRAC or TRBC constant regions drove separate semi-nested PCRs for TCRalpha and TCRbeta. TCRdb re-derived calls from the 5' RACE reads in MiXCR, one entry per CDR3 protein. The table shows around 5,600 distinct CDR3 sequences, with less than 30% occurring only once. These receptors have no identified antigens. Organoids aggregated human HSPCs with DLL1-transduced murine MS5 stromal cells. Residual T cells were removed by FACS sorting CD34+CD3- progenitor cells before seeding the organoids. Material: naive CD8+ T cells grown in artificial thymic organoids from cord blood stem and progenitor cells. Subset meaning: CD3+TCRalphabeta+CD8SP T cells; for blood, CD45RO-CCR7+ naive CD8+ T cells. The receptors shown here come from a human donor who gave cord blood stem cells for thymic organoid culture, a cardiac surgery patient who gave postnatal thymus, or a blood donor (not recorded which).

This clonotype is judged medium-sized. This chain links TRBV29-1 with TRBJ2-5, with D hard to call. Trimming removed 3 bases from V and 4 bases from J, with 9 bases in between. The germline V gene encodes CDR1 SQVTM and CDR2 ANQGSEA. The CDR3 is 12 residues long. The CDR3 sequence is CSVEPDGETQYF. In DNA, the CDR3 is TGCAGCGTTGAGCCCGATGGAGAGACCCAGTACTTC.

Relative to its sample, this clonotype is medium-sized. CDR3 sequence: CASGTGGGFDTQYF. In DNA, the CDR3 is TGTGCCAGCGGGACAGGGGGCGGGTTCGATACGCAGTATTTT. The chain couples TRBV6-5 to TRBJ2-3, with TRBD1 matching over 12 bases. V trimming: 8 bases; J trimming: 6 bases; junction bases outside the gene matches: 6. The CDR3 is 14 residues long. The germline CDR1 and CDR2 sequences are MNHEY and SVGAGI.

By frequency in the sample, this clonotype is medium-sized. The chain links TRBV10-3 to TRBJ1-6; the match to TRBD1 covers 11 bases. Unmatched junction bases numbered 2, after V lost 6 bases and J lost 7 bases. CDR3 length: 14 residues. Germline V gene lookup returns CDR1 ENHRY and CDR2 SYGVKD. This chain's CDR3 is CAISRDRGNSPLHF. For the CDR3, the DNA is TGTGCCATCAGCCGGGACAGGGGGAATTCACCCCTCCACTTT.

For this clonotype: A much bigger clone sits one base away, suggesting this may be a read error. The CDR3, as DNA: TGTGCCAACAGCACAGGGGGGTGGAATAATTCACCCCTCCACTTT. Its translation is CANSTGGWNNSPLHF. The chain uses TRBV7-2 and TRBJ1-6; 8 bases map to TRBD1. This CDR3 comprises 15 residues. From germline, CDR1 is SGHTA and CDR2 FQGNSA. The full variable domain, with the rest looked up from reference TRBV7-2 and TRBJ1-6, is GAGVSQSPSNKVTEKGKDVELRCDPISGHTALYWYRQSLGQGLEFLIYFQGNSAPDKSGLPSDRFSAERTGGSVSTLTIQRTQQEDSAVYLCANSTGGWNNSPLHFGNGTRLTVT.

This clonotype ranks as medium-sized (0.01 to 0.1%). V and J are TRBV10-3 and TRBJ1-6, with D tentatively TRBD1 (5 bases). Germline V lookup: CDR1 ENHRY, CDR2 SYGVKD. This CDR3 region has 14 residues. V dropped 9 bases and J dropped 1 base, with 10 bases sitting between them. CDR3: CAIGRGSYNSPLHF. DNA of the CDR3: TGTGCCATAGGAAGGGGTTCCTATAATTCACCCCTCCACTTT.

CDR3 coding DNA: TGTGCCAGCAGCTGGGGGTTCTACGAGCAGTACTTC. Translating gives CASSWGFYEQYF. The chain recombines TRBV12-3 or TRBV12-4 with TRBJ2-7; tentatively, D is TRBD1 or TRBD2 (5 bases each). V was trimmed by 6 bases and J by 3 bases, leaving 9 bases between them. The CDR3 covers 12 residues.

V gene TRBV7-9 combines with J gene TRBJ1-4; the D gene is possibly TRBD1 (6 bases). The germline V gene encodes CDR1 SEHNR and CDR2 FQNEAQ (reference sequence). V lost 4 bases to trimming and J lost 13 bases, with 25 bases between them. There are 16 residues in the CDR3. The CDR3 is CASSSSSGTLREGLFF. The CDR3 bases are TGTGCCAGCAGCTCCTCATCGGGGACATTGAGGGAAGGACTGTTTTTT.

By proportion, this clonotype is medium-sized (0.01 to 0.1%). The rearrangement joins TRBV29-1 to TRBJ2-3; D is possibly TRBD1 (5 bases). Trimming shortened V by 2 bases and J by 2 bases, and 8 bases separated the two germline ends. The CDR3 extends over 13 amino acids. Germline V gene sequence: CDR1 SQVTM, CDR2 ANQGSEA. CDR3 residues: CSVEYGATDTQYF. CDR3 DNA sequence: TGCAGCGTTGAATATGGGGCCACAGATACGCAGTATTTT.

Judged by abundance, this clonotype is medium-sized. The chain uses TRBV12-3 or TRBV12-4 and TRBJ1-5; D perhaps matches TRBD1 (6 bases). V lost 2 bases and J lost 3, with 14 bases in between. The CDR3 consists of 16 residues. The CDR3: CASSLRGRGNNQPQHF. The CDR3 DNA sequence: TGTGCCAGCAGTTTAAGGGGCAGGGGCAACAATCAGCCCCAGCATTTT.

Note on this clonotype: The junction does not match germline at one end; this may be a read error. This chain uses TRBV5-1 with TRBJ1-2; 12 bases fit TRBD1. This CDR3 has 16 amino acids. Germline V gene lookup returns CDR1 SGHRS and CDR2 YFSETQ. The CDR3 loop reads CTSSFPGQGADYGYTF. The CDR3 DNA is TGCACCAGCAGCTTTCCGGGACAGGGGGCAGACTATGGCTACACCTTC.

Judged by abundance, this clonotype is medium-sized. The chain recombines TRBV4-3 with TRBJ2-3; 11 bases match TRBD1. This CDR3 has 17 residues. V gave up 5 bases and J gave up 1 base; unmatched junction bases: 8. Germline V gene sequence: CDR1 LGHNA, CDR2 YSLEER. CDR3 in DNA: TGCGCCAGCAGCGAAAGGACAGGGGGCTGTCGCACAGATACGCAGTATTTT. Its translation is CASSERTGGCRTDTQYF.

This sequence joins TRBV12-3 or TRBV12-4 and TRBJ1-1, with D perhaps matching TRBD1 (5 bases). This CDR3 comprises 14 residues. V was clipped by 2 bases and J by 1 base, with 8 bases between them. In nucleotides, the CDR3 is TGTGCCAGCAGTTTAAAGGGGACGAACACTGAAGCTTTCTTT. Translation: CASSLKGTNTEAFF.